This TCR beta chain comes out of a study of T-cell reconstitution after alpha-beta-depleted transplantation in children. Using unique molecular identifiers, the investigators prepared the TCRbeta library. One entry per CDR3 protein results from TCRdb running MiXCR on the PCR reads. The sample holds more than 450,000 distinct CDR3 sequences, about a sixth seen once. Germline CDR1 and CDR2: PRHDT and FYEKMQ (reference sequence). Trimming removed 4 bases from V and 2 bases from J, with 15 bases in between. The CDR3 loop spans 15 amino acids. The sequence came from a human donor who donated a stem cell graft to a child with acute lymphoblastic leukemia. This material consisted of PBMCs from the stem cell graft donor, taken from the stem cell graft. The V call is TRBV13, the J call TRBJ2-7; possible D gene TRBD1, 7 bases. The DNA of the CDR3 is TGTGCCAGCAGCTCACTCTCAGGGGGGCCCTACGAGCAGTACTTC. The encoded protein is CASSSLSGGPYEQYF.